These 23 T cell receptor beta chains originate from one sample sequenced in a study of blood T cell repertoires in COVID-19. Produced via immunoSEQ multiplex PCR; TCRdb's table is partial and in-frame only. Here the sample spans more than 300,000 clones, approximately 87% being singletons. The material sequenced was peripheral blood. These receptors all stem from a woman aged 25 to 39 with COVID-19, enrolled during active disease.

V is TRBV28 and J is TRBJ1-4; D uncertain. The CDR3 contains 20 residues. V lost 3 bases and J 0 bases, leaving 23 bases between the germline ends. Germline V gene lookup returns CDR1 MDHEN and CDR2 SYDVKM. The CDR3 nucleotides read TGTGCCAGCAGTTTCAATTCCCAGGAGGCGGGCCATTCAACTAATGAAAAACTGTTTTTT. It specifies CASSFNSQEAGHSTNEKLFF.

V gene TRBV7-6 combines with J gene TRBJ1-5, with D maybe TRBD1 (6 bases). This CDR3 comprises 16 residues. V lost 2 bases and J lost 0, with 11 bases in between. Germline CDR1 is SGHVS and CDR2 is FNYEAQ. The CDR3 is CASSLRGDYSNQPQHF. In DNA form, the CDR3 reads TGTGCCAGCAGCTTAAGGGGGGACTATAGCAATCAGCCCCAGCATTTT.

J is TRBJ2-3 and V is TRBV24-1; 10 nucleotides line up with TRBD2. CDR1 is KGHDR and CDR2 is SFDVKD in the germline V gene. The J segment lost 4 bases and the V segment lost 10 bases, leaving 16 bases of the junction unmatched. This CDR3 has 17 amino acids. The CDR3 DNA follows: TGTGCCACTGAAGGACTAGCGGAGAGAGGGGCGGCAGATACGCAGTATTTT. Its translation is CATEGLAERGAADTQYF.

V and J are TRBV7-2 and TRBJ2-3; TRBD2 matches 9 bases. Germline trimming cut 1 base from V and 9 bases from J; bases unmatched to any gene: 14. This CDR3 is 17 amino acids long. Germline V lookup: CDR1 SGHTA, CDR2 FQGNSA. This CDR3 reads CASSLVLLAGSPYTQYF. CDR3 bases: TGTGCCAGCAGCTTAGTATTGCTAGCGGGGTCTCCGTACACGCAGTATTTT.

This sequence joins TRBV12-3 or TRBV12-4 and TRBJ2-5, with D maybe TRBD2 (5 bases). The germline V and J ends were trimmed by 6 bases and 5 bases, with 10 bases remaining between them. This CDR3 comprises 12 residues. This CDR3 is CASSHERETQYF. CDR3 bases: TGTGCCAGCAGCCACGAGCGGGAGACCCAGTACTTC.

The chain couples TRBV27 to TRBJ2-1, with D maybe TRBD2 (5 bases). V was trimmed by 3 bases and J by 2 bases, leaving 14 bases between them. Germline V gene lookup returns CDR1 MNHEY and CDR2 SMNVEV (reference sequence). This CDR3 is 16 amino acids long. In DNA form, the CDR3 reads TGTGCCAGCAGTTTGCGAGGGAGTGGAACCTACAATGAGCAGTTCTTC. Encoded protein: CASSLRGSGTYNEQFF.

The J gene is TRBJ2-1, the V gene TRBV27, with TRBD1 matching 7 bases. The CDR3 is 15 residues long. The ends lost 5 bases at V and 4 bases at J; junction bases unmatched: 8. The germline V gene encodes CDR1 MNHEY and CDR2 SMNVEV (reference sequence). The CDR3 sequence: CASSESDRFYNEQFF. The DNA for the CDR3 is TGTGCCAGCAGTGAATCGGACAGGTTTTACAATGAGCAGTTCTTC.

J is TRBJ1-4 and V is TRBV2; 7 positions agree with TRBD1. CDR1 and CDR2 (germline): SNHLY, FYNNEI. Germline trimming cut 3 bases from V and 8 bases from J; bases unmatched to any gene: 12. The CDR3 consists of 16 residues. For the CDR3, the DNA is TGTGCCAGCAGTGAGGGGTCCGGGACAGCTGGCGAAAAACTGTTTTTT. Translated, it gives CASSEGSGTAGEKLFF.

The V and J genes are TRBV5-1 and TRBJ2-1, with a possible D match to TRBD1 (5 bases). The CDR3 spans 13 residues. V was shortened by 0 bases and J by 8 bases, with 9 bases between the two germline ends. Germline V gene data show CDR1 as SGHRS and CDR2 as YFSETQ. CDR3 nucleotides: TGCGCCAGCAGCTTGGAGGGGCTCGATGAGCAGTTCTTC. Amino acid sequence: CASSLEGLDEQFF.

J is TRBJ2-7 and V is TRBV4-3, with D possibly matching TRBD1 (6 bases). The germline CDR1 and CDR2 sequences are LGHNA and YSLEER. The CDR3 runs to 16 residues. V shed 0 bases and J shed 2 bases, with 14 bases lying between them. This chain's CDR3 is CASSQDLTGPTYEQYF. The CDR3 bases are TGCGCCAGCAGCCAAGATCTAACAGGGCCCACCTACGAGCAGTACTTC.

The chain combines TRBV6-5 with TRBJ2-1; D possibly corresponds to TRBD1 (5 bases). The CDR3 extends over 13 amino acids. The V and J ends lost 0 bases and 9 bases respectively, with 9 bases between them. From germline, CDR1 is MNHEY and CDR2 SVGAGI. This chain's CDR3 is CASSYSIRGEQFF. CDR3 DNA: TGTGCCAGCAGTTACTCCATTAGGGGTGAGCAGTTCTTC.

The V call is TRBV29-1, the J call TRBJ1-2; D remains unclear. V was clipped by 4 bases and J by 0 bases, with 9 bases between them. The CDR3 runs to 13 residues. Germline V lookup: CDR1 SQVTM, CDR2 ANQGSEA. The CDR3 sequence: CSVARVANYGYTF. The CDR3 DNA follows: TGCAGCGTTGCGAGGGTTGCTAACTATGGCTACACCTTC.

The J gene is TRBJ1-1, the V gene TRBV5-4; D is undetermined. This CDR3 has 16 amino acids. Trimming shortened V by 0 bases and J by 4 bases, and 16 bases separated the two germline ends. Germline V lookup: CDR1 SGHNT, CDR2 YYREEE (reference sequence). The CDR3 loop is CASSLAGGPRGTEAFF. The DNA of the CDR3 is TGTGCCAGCAGCTTGGCCGGCGGCCCGCGGGGCACTGAAGCTTTCTTT.

The chain couples TRBV9 to TRBJ2-3, with TRBD2 identical over 8 bases. Germline loops: CDR1 SGDLS, CDR2 YYNGEE. There are 17 residues in the CDR3. V dropped 3 bases and J dropped 0; count of bases not matched to a gene: 9. CDR3 residues: CASSEWIAGSSTDTQYF. The CDR3 DNA reads TGTGCCAGCAGCGAGTGGATAGCGGGGTCTAGCACAGATACGCAGTATTTT.

This chain joins TRBV4-1 and TRBJ2-5, with unresolved D. In germline, CDR1 is MGHRA, CDR2 YSYEKL. Trimming took off 0 bases at V and 6 bases at J, with 8 bases between the two ends. This CDR3 has 13 residues. As DNA, the CDR3 is TGCGCCAGCAGCCAAGATCCTGTCCAGACCCAGTACTTC. Its protein product is CASSQDPVQTQYF.

This clone showed up just once. This sequence joins TRBV24-1 and TRBJ2-1; 12 bases are shared with TRBD2. CDR1 and CDR2 from the germline V gene are KGHDR and SFDVKD. Trimming removed 3 bases from V and 3 bases from J; junction bases left unmatched: 5. CDR3 size: 17 residues. The CDR3 loop is CATSDLAGGPGYNEQFF. Here the CDR3 DNA reads TGTGCCACCAGTGATCTAGCGGGAGGGCCGGGCTACAATGAGCAGTTCTTC.

The gene calls are TRBV18 and TRBJ1-1; D is uncertain. V dropped 3 bases and J dropped 0 bases, with 14 bases sitting between them. The CDR3 has 16 residues. Germline CDR1 reads KGHSH; CDR2 reads LQKENI. The CDR3 region is CASSPPGTSLNTEAFF. Here the CDR3 DNA reads TGTGCCAGCTCACCCCCCGGTACGTCACTGAACACTGAAGCTTTCTTT.

This rearrangement joins TRBV28 to TRBJ2-7; 10 bases align to TRBD2. Germline V gene data show CDR1 as MDHEN and CDR2 as SYDVKM. The CDR3 has 15 amino acids. V was pared by 4 bases and J by 7 bases, with 10 bases of the junction left unmatched. Written as DNA, the CDR3 is TGTGCCAGCAGTTCCCTACTAGCGGGATATCAAGAGCAGTACTTC. Translated, it gives CASSSLLAGYQEQYF.

The rearrangement links TRBV7-3 to TRBJ2-5; a possible D gene is TRBD2 (6 bases). The CDR3 sequence is 14 residues long. CDR1 and CDR2 (germline): SGHTA, FQGTGA. V lost 1 base, J lost 7 bases, and 13 bases lay in between. CDR3: CASSLKAGLVTQYF. The CDR3 nucleotides read TGTGCCAGCAGCTTAAAGGCGGGGTTGGTGACCCAGTACTTC.

V gene TRBV9 combines with J gene TRBJ2-7; TRBD2 might be the D (5 bases). CDR1 SGDLS and CDR2 YYNGEE come from the germline V gene. The CDR3 runs 15 residues. V was pared by 3 bases and J by 5 bases, with 18 bases between. CDR3 amino acids: CASSAPGLGRDEQYF. The CDR3 DNA is TGTGCCAGCAGCGCACCCGGGCTAGGGCGGGACGAGCAGTACTTC.

The rearrangement joins TRBV6-5 to TRBJ2-5, with D perhaps matching TRBD1 (6 bases). Trimming removed 5 bases from V and 0 bases from J, with 10 bases in between. CDR3 size: 14 residues. Germline CDR1 reads MNHEY; CDR2 reads SVGAGI. The CDR3 sequence is CASSRDIDQETQYF. Here the CDR3 DNA reads TGTGCCAGCAGTCGGGACATTGACCAAGAGACCCAGTACTTC.

V gene TRBV2 combines with J gene TRBJ1-4, with no clear D. Looked up from germline, CDR1 is SNHLY and CDR2 is FYNNEI. Trimming pared 3 bases from V and 6 bases from J, leaving 5 bases between. This CDR3 region has 12 residues. The CDR3 here is CASSEQDEKLFF. CDR3 DNA sequence: TGTGCCAGCAGTGAGCAGGATGAAAAACTGTTTTTT.

The DNA for the CDR3 is TGTGCCAGCAGTCAGGGGGCAGGGGTGGGCACCTATAATTCACCCCTCCACTTT. Protein: CASSQGAGVGTYNSPLHF. The rearrangement links TRBV28 to TRBJ1-6, with 8 bases lining up with TRBD1. V lost 5 bases and J lost 2; bases outside the gene matches: 11. In germline, CDR1 is MDHEN, CDR2 SYDVKM. The CDR3 spans 18 residues.